The present TCR beta chain was sequenced within a study of blood T cell repertoires in COVID-19. Overall study context: T cells, B-cell-depleted T cells, or PBMCs supplied cDNA or gDNA.

Original data processing: By means of reference gene primer amplification, nucleated cell counts were estimated. This table comes from immunoSEQ multiplex PCR, and its TCRdb copy is limited to in-frame clones, with some not included. D and trimming come from the DNA, and the V and J calls and clone size come from that table. Altogether approximately 100,000 clones are present, roughly 87% being singletons, with the ten largest covering 5% to 7.5%. Trimming removed 3 bases at V and 2 bases at J, with 10 bases between. The CDR3 runs 15 residues. Germline-derived CDR1 and CDR2 are MDHEN and SYDVKM. The chain carries TRBV28 and TRBJ1-4, with D perhaps TRBD1 (5 bases). This clonotype was sampled from a human donor in a cohort sampled during active COVID-19. Specimen: peripheral blood. The CDR3: CASSLGGTTNEKLFF. The CDR3 DNA reads TGTGCCAGCAGTTTGGGGGGTACGACTAATGAAAAACTGTTTTTT.